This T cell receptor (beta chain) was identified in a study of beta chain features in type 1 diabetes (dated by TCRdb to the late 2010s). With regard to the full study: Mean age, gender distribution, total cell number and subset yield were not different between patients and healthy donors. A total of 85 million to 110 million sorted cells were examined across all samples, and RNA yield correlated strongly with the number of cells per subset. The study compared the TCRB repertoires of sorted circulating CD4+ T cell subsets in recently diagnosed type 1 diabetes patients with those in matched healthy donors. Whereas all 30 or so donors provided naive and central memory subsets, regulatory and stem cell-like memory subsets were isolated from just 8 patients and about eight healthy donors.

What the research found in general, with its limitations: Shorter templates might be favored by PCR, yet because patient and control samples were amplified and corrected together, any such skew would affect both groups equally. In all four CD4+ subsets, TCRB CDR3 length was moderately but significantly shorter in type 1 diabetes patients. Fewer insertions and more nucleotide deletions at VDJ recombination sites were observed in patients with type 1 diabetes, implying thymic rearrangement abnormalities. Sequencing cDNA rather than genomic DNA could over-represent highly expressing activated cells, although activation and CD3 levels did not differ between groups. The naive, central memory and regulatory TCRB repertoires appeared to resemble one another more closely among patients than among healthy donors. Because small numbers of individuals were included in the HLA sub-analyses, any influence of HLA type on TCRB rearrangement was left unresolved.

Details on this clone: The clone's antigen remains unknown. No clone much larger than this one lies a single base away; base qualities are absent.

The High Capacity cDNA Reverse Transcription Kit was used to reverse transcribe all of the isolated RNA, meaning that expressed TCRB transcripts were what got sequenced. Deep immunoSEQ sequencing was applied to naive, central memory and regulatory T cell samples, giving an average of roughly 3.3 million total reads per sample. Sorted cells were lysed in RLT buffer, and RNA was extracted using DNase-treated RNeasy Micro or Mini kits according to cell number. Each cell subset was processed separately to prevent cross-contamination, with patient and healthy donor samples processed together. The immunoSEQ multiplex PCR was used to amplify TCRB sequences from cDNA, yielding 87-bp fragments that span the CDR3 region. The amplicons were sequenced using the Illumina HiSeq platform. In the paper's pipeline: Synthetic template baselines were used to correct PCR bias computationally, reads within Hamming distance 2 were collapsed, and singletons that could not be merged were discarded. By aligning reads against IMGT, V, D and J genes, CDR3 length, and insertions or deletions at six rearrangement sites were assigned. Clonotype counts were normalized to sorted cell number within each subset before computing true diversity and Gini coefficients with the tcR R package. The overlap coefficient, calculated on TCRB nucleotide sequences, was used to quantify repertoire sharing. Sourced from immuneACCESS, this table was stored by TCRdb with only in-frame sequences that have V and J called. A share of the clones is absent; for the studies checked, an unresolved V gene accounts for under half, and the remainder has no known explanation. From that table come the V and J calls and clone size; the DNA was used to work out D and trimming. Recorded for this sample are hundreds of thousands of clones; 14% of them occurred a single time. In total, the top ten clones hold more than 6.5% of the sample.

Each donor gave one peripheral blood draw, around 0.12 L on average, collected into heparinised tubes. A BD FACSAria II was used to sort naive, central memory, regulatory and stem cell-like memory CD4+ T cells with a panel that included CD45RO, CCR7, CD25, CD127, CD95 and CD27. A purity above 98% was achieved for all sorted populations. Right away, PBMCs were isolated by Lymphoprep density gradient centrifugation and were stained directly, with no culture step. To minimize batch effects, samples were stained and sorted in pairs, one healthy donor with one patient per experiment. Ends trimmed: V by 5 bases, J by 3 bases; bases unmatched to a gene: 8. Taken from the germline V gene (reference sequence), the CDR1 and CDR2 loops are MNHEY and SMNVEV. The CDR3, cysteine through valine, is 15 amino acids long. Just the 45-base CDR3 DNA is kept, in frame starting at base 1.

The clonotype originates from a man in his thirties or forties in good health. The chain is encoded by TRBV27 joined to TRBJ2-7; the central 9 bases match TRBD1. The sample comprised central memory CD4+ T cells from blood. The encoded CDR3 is CASSTSSGQGYEQYV. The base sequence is TGTGCCAGCAGTACTTCTTCGGGACAGGGCTACGAGCAGTACGTC.